The 29 T cell receptor beta chains reported below all come from one sample, sequenced in a study of cytomegalovirus exposure and HLA in healthy donors. This PCR relied on a set of 60 Vbeta primers and 13 Jbeta primers. Using immunoSEQ multiplex PCR, the repertoire was profiled, and TCRdb retains in-frame clones only, with some absent. The sample totals around 100,000 clones. Input material: PBMCs. Receptors originate from a man aged 35-49 years in good health and CMV-seronegative.

The chain employs TRBV7-2 and TRBJ2-3; 8 bases agree with TRBD2. This CDR3 has 15 residues. Germline CDR1 SGHTA, CDR2 FQGNSA. J gave up 2 bases and V 2 bases, and 3 bases lay outside the gene matches. CDR3 sequence (DNA): TGTGCCAGCAGCTTACAAGCGGGGGCCACAGATACGCAGTATTTT. This gives the protein CASSLQAGATDTQYF.

CDR3 sequence reads: CASSQASYEQYF. CDR3 DNA: TGTGCCAGCAGCCAAGCCAGCTACGAGCAGTACTTC. The V and J genes are TRBV14 and TRBJ2-7; D remains ambiguous. The CDR3 is 12 residues long. Germline V gene lookup returns CDR1 SGHDN and CDR2 FVKESK. V was trimmed by 1 base and J by 3 bases, leaving 4 bases between them.

J is TRBJ1-5 and V is TRBV6-5; TRBD1 aligns across 7 bases. The J segment lost 7 bases and the V segment lost 0 bases, leaving 6 bases of the junction unmatched. This CDR3 has 15 amino acids. The germline V gene encodes CDR1 MNHEY and CDR2 SVGAGI. CDR3 sequence: CASSYSKQGRQPQHF. Written as DNA, the CDR3 is TGTGCCAGCAGTTACTCCAAACAGGGGAGGCAGCCCCAGCATTTT.

The chain couples TRBV6-5 to TRBJ2-1, with D hard to call. The CDR3 loop spans 15 amino acids. V lost 7 bases and J 6 bases, leaving 19 bases between the germline ends. Per the germline V gene, CDR1 is MNHEY and CDR2 is SVGAGI. CDR3 residues: CASTSISQVGNEQFF. The CDR3 DNA follows: TGTGCCAGCACCTCTATCTCCCAGGTCGGCAATGAGCAGTTCTTC.

The CDR3: CASSIERGETQYF. CDR3 sequence (DNA): TGTGCCAGTAGTATAGAAAGGGGAGAGACCCAGTACTTC. This chain uses TRBV19 with TRBJ2-5; a weak D match, TRBD1 (5 bases). V was pared by 0 bases and J by 4 bases, with 6 bases between. Germline CDR1 reads LNHDA; CDR2 reads SQIVND (reference sequence). The CDR3 length is 13 residues.

The chain carries TRBV27 and TRBJ2-7, with 8 bases aligning to TRBD2. The germline V gene encodes CDR1 MNHEY and CDR2 SMNVEV (reference sequence). The CDR3 contains 15 residues. Trimming cost V 5 bases and J 2 bases; bases outside gene matches: 8. CDR3 nucleotide sequence: TGTGCCAGCAGTCTTAGCGGGAACCCGCCCTACGAGCAGTACTTC. It encodes CASSLSGNPPYEQYF.

The rearrangement links TRBV19 to TRBJ1-1, with TRBD1 identical over 9 bases. CDR3 length: 13 amino acids. V was pared by 3 bases and J by 10 bases, with 6 bases of the junction left unmatched. CDR1 and CDR2 from the germline V gene are LNHDA and SQIVND (reference sequence). DNA for the CDR3: TGTGCCAGTAGTATTCTGGGACAGGGATCAGCTTTCTTT. Its protein is CASSILGQGSAFF.

The genes are TRBV19 and TRBJ2-5, with 7 bases identical to TRBD2. There are 15 residues in the CDR3. With V trimmed by 8 bases and J by 2 bases, 11 bases remained unmatched. Germline CDR1 reads LNHDA; CDR2 reads SQIVND (reference sequence). CDR3 region: CASSPRRDYQETQYF. Written as DNA, the CDR3 is TGTGCCAGTTCACCAAGACGGGACTATCAAGAGACCCAGTACTTC.

This sequence joins TRBV11-3 and TRBJ2-3; the D gene is possibly TRBD2 (6 bases). The CDR3 has 14 residues. Trimming pared 5 bases from V and 6 bases from J, leaving 15 bases between. Germline values: CDR1 SGHNT, CDR2 YENEEA. This CDR3 reads CASSTLAEDDTQYF. In DNA, the CDR3 is TGTGCCAGCAGCACATTAGCGGAGGATGATACGCAGTATTTT.

V usage is TRBV7-9 and J usage is TRBJ2-3; the D is unclear. V was clipped by 4 bases and J by 3 bases, with 5 bases between them. CDR3 length equals 12 residues. The germline gives CDR1 SEHNR, CDR2 FQNEAQ (reference sequence). CDR3 DNA: TGTGCCAGCAGCTCTAGAACAGATACGCAGTATTTT. Its translation is CASSSRTDTQYF.

J is TRBJ1-1 and V is TRBV6-6; 8 bases align to TRBD1. This CDR3 is 13 amino acids long. V trimming: 7 bases; J trimming: 3 bases; junction bases outside the gene matches: 4. The germline CDR1 and CDR2 sequences are MNHNY and SVGAGI (reference sequence). The CDR3 DNA reads TGTGCCAGCACCGACAGGGGTCACACTGAAGCTTTCTTT. Translating it yields CASTDRGHTEAFF.

V gene TRBV6-5 combines with J gene TRBJ2-7; 7 bases agree with TRBD1. The CDR3 extends over 15 amino acids. The V and J ends lost 5 bases and 0 bases, in that order; junction bases with no gene match: 7. The germline CDR1 and CDR2 sequences are MNHEY and SVGAGI. CDR3 bases: TGTGCCAGCAGTAGGGACAGCCAAACCTCCTACGAGCAGTACTTC. Translated, it gives CASSRDSQTSYEQYF.

V and J are TRBV11-2 and TRBJ1-2, with 7 bases lining up with TRBD1. The CDR3 is made up of 15 amino acids. The J segment lost 6 bases and the V segment lost 0 bases, leaving 7 bases of the junction unmatched. Germline loops: CDR1 SGHAT, CDR2 FQNNGV. The CDR3 protein is CASSLDPTGSNGYTF. The CDR3, as DNA: TGTGCCAGCAGCTTAGACCCGACAGGGTCAAATGGCTACACCTTC. Combining the CDR3 with reference TRBV11-2 and TRBJ1-2 gives the whole variable domain EAGVAQSPRYKIIEKRQSVAFWCNPISGHATLYWYQQILGQGPKLLIQFQNNGVVDDSQLPKDRFSAERLKGVDSTLKIQPAKLEDSAVYLCASSLDPTGSNGYTFGSGTRLTVV.

This chain uses TRBV19 with TRBJ2-6; 7 bases are a match to TRBD2. The CDR3 is made up of 19 amino acids. V shed 5 bases and J 0 bases; nucleotides not matched to a gene: 13. CDR1 LNHDA and CDR2 SQIVND come from the germline V gene (reference sequence). CDR3 residues: CASSSMGGTGLSGANVLTF. The DNA of the CDR3 is TGTGCCAGTAGTTCCATGGGGGGGACGGGCCTCTCTGGGGCCAACGTCCTGACTTTC. The full variable domain, in which reference TRBV19 and TRBJ2-6 provide the parts outside the CDR3, is DGGITQSPKYLFRKEGQNVTLSCEQNLNHDAMYWYRQDPGQGLRLIYYSQIVNDFQKGDIAEGYSVSREKKESFPLTVTSAQKNPTAFYLCASSSMGGTGLSGANVLTFGAGSRLTVL.

The rearrangement links TRBV5-1 to TRBJ2-3; a possible D gene is TRBD1 (5 bases). The V gene lost 4 bases and the J gene lost 6 bases, with 12 bases spanning the gap. The CDR3 totals 13 residues. The germline V gene has CDR1 SGHRS and CDR2 YFSETQ. The CDR3: CASSQQGPDTQYF. CDR3 DNA sequence: TGCGCCAGCAGCCAGCAGGGCCCGGATACGCAGTATTTT.

The chain recombines TRBV27 with TRBJ2-7; TRBD2 matches at 8 bases. The CDR3 covers 14 residues. Germline V gives CDR1 MNHEY, CDR2 SMNVEV (reference sequence). Trimming at V came to 2 bases and at J to 5 bases, leaving 5 bases not matched to a gene. DNA for the CDR3: TGTGCCAGCAGTTTAGGTTTTAGCGGGAACGAGCAGTACTTC. Protein: CASSLGFSGNEQYF.

This chain connects TRBV7-8 to TRBJ2-1, with TRBD1 matching over 9 bases. After removal of 5 bases from V and 4 bases from J, the junction contained 15 bases not matched to a gene. The CDR3 extends over 18 amino acids. Looked up from germline, CDR1 is SGHVS and CDR2 is FQNEAQ. CDR3 DNA sequence: TGTGCCAGCAGCCCCGGACAGGGGCTTTCCTTCTCTTACAATGAGCAGTTCTTC. Residues: CASSPGQGLSFSYNEQFF.

This chain joins TRBV28 and TRBJ1-1; 7 bases match TRBD1. The germline gives CDR1 MDHEN, CDR2 SYDVKM. V dropped 6 bases and J dropped 7; count of bases not matched to a gene: 17. The CDR3 length is 16 residues. CDR3 amino acids: CASSSEGAGGMGEAFF. In nucleotides, the CDR3 is TGTGCCAGCAGCTCCGAGGGGGCAGGGGGTATGGGTGAAGCTTTCTTT.

This chain uses TRBV5-1 with TRBJ1-1; TRBD1 agrees at 7 bases. With 0 bases clipped from V and 3 bases from J, the junction kept 11 bases outside the gene matches. This CDR3 is 17 amino acids long. Germline lookup yields CDR1 SGHRS and CDR2 YFSETQ. The CDR3: CASSLGLGEGGYTEAFF. CDR3 DNA: TGCGCCAGCAGCTTGGGGCTCGGGGAAGGGGGCTACACTGAAGCTTTCTTT.

This chain uses TRBV10-1 with TRBJ2-3; 7 bases agree with TRBD1. Trimming took 6 bases from V and 5 from J; bases not matched to a gene: 5. CDR3 length: 13 amino acids. CDR1 and CDR2 (germline): WNHNN, SYGVQD (reference sequence). The CDR3 nucleotides are TGCGCCAGCAGCGGGACAGCTGGAGATACGCAGTATTTT. Protein product: CASSGTAGDTQYF.

The chain has TRBV30 and TRBJ2-5, with 9 bases aligning to TRBD2. The DNA end favors TRBJ2-7, so the J call may be wrong. Germline V gene data show CDR1 as GTSNPN and CDR2 as SVGIG (reference sequence). The CDR3 is 15 amino acids. The CDR3 DNA is TGTGCCTGGAGCCCAGGACTAGCGACATACTACGAGCAGTACTTC. Its protein is CAWSPGLATYYEQYF.

The rearrangement links TRBV7-2 to TRBJ2-7; TRBD2 is a possible D gene (6 bases). The germline V and J ends were trimmed by 5 bases and 5 bases, with 19 bases remaining between them. This CDR3 comprises 15 residues. Germline V CDR1 and CDR2: SGHTA, FQGNSA. Here the CDR3 DNA reads TGTGCCAGCAGCCCGCCGGGACTCCGCTTTCACGAGCAGTACTTC. Protein product: CASSPPGLRFHEQYF.

This chain joins TRBV7-2 and TRBJ1-5; D unresolved. The CDR3 runs 15 residues. Trimming shortened V by 5 bases and J by 1 base, and 12 bases separated the two germline ends. Germline V gives CDR1 SGHTA, CDR2 FQGNSA. CDR3 sequence: CASSPRHASNQPQHF. CDR3 nucleotides: TGTGCCAGCAGCCCCCGACATGCGAGCAATCAGCCCCAGCATTTT.

J is TRBJ1-3 and V is TRBV28; 7 bases align to TRBD1. The V and J ends lost 4 bases and 0 bases, in that order; junction bases with no gene match: 0. Per the germline V gene, CDR1 is MDHEN and CDR2 is SYDVKM. This CDR3 contains 14 residues. DNA for the CDR3: TGTGCCAGCAGTTGGGACAGCTCTGGAAACACCATATATTTT. This encodes CASSWDSSGNTIYF.

This chain uses TRBV18 with TRBJ2-3, with 9 bases matching TRBD1. Germline assignment: CDR1 KGHSH and CDR2 LQKENI. The junction had 7 bases not matched to a gene; V was cut back by 1 base and J by 5 bases. The CDR3 contains 16 residues. CDR3 sequence: CASSPQRTGVGDTQYF. In DNA form, the CDR3 reads TGTGCCAGCTCACCACAAAGGACAGGGGTGGGAGATACGCAGTATTTT.

The J gene is TRBJ2-1, the V gene TRBV11-2, with TRBD1 identical over 9 bases. From germline, CDR1 is SGHAT and CDR2 FQNNGV. The CDR3 runs 14 residues. Trimming took 5 bases from V and 6 from J; bases not matched to a gene: 5. The CDR3 sequence: CASSSGQGSNEQFF. DNA for the CDR3: TGTGCCAGCAGCAGCGGACAGGGGAGCAATGAGCAGTTCTTC.

The gene calls are TRBV9 and TRBJ2-1, with 7 bases identical to TRBD2. The germline V gene has CDR1 SGDLS and CDR2 YYNGEE. After removal of 4 bases from V and 5 bases from J, the junction contained 9 bases not matched to a gene. The CDR3 totals 15 residues. The CDR3 DNA sequence: TGTGCCAGCAGCCCTCGAAGCGGGATCCACAATGAGCAGTTCTTC. This sequence encodes CASSPRSGIHNEQFF.

The rearrangement joins TRBV2 to TRBJ2-5; TRBD1 matches at 10 bases. V gave up 0 bases and J gave up 10 bases; unmatched junction bases: 5. The CDR3 is 14 amino acids. CDR1 and CDR2 from the germline V gene are SNHLY and FYNNEI. CDR3 nucleotide sequence: TGTGCCAGCAGTGAAGCGGGGACAGGGGTACACCAGTACTTC. This codes for CASSEAGTGVHQYF.

Turning to this clone: One junction end does not reproduce the germline sequence, and a read error may be involved. The chain combines TRBV5-6 with TRBJ2-3; the match to TRBD1 covers 11 bases. The germline V gene encodes CDR1 SGHDT and CDR2 YYEEEE. CDR3 length: 15 residues. For the CDR3, the DNA is TGTGCCAGCAGCTTGAGGACAGGGGGCACAGATACGCAGTGTTTT. This sequence encodes CASSLRTGGTDTQCF.